This T cell receptor beta chain was retrieved from a study of blood T cells in healthy people across ages. Study-level findings and limits: A roughly linear fall in TCR beta diversity per million T cells was seen with increasing age. Naive CD4+ cells and diversity were both higher in long-lived donors than in aged donors.

V was pared by 5 bases and J by 11 bases, with 21 bases between. This CDR3 has 14 amino acids. Germline V gene lookup returns CDR1 MDHEN and CDR2 SYDVKM. For this clonotype: Its target is unknown.

Primed by a sample-barcoded 5' primer and a J-beta primer mix, a second PCR proceeded for 7 to 11 cycles. One entry per CDR3 protein, called by TCRdb with MiXCR from the 5' RACE reads. The top ten clones hold less than 25% of a sample with more than 550,000 distinct CDR3 sequences, over 20% of them seen once. The V and J genes are TRBV28 and TRBJ2-5; the D gene could be TRBD1 or TRBD2 (6 bases each). The TCR originated in a man between 70 and 80 years old in good health. Specimen: blood. Written as DNA, the CDR3 is TGTGCCAGCAGTACTAGCTCTCCTAGGGGGGAGCAGTACTTC. Translated, it gives CASSTSSPRGEQYF.